The 6 T cell receptor beta chains below all came from one sample that was sequenced in a study of blood T cell repertoires in COVID-19. Using immunoSEQ multiplex PCR, the repertoire was profiled, and TCRdb retains in-frame clones only, with some absent. The data show 90,000 to 140,000 clones, with about 76% seen just once and just under 20% held by the top ten. Material for sequencing was peripheral blood. Every receptor here comes from a woman in her 70s with acute or convalescent COVID-19.

The rearrangement links TRBV5-1 to TRBJ2-5, with D possibly being TRBD2 (7 bases). Germline V lookup: CDR1 SGHRS, CDR2 YFSETQ. Trimming pared 6 bases from V and 5 bases from J, leaving 17 bases between. CDR3 length: 14 residues. The CDR3 coding sequence is TGCGCCAGCACTCAGGGAGGGGGTGAGGAGACCCAGTACTTC. It is translated as CASTQGGGEETQYF.

This clone has just one count. The rearrangement joins TRBV30 to TRBJ1-1; D unclear. The V gene's germline CDR1 is GTSNPN and CDR2 SVGIG (reference sequence). This CDR3 is 12 amino acids long. V was trimmed by 3 bases and J by 1 base, leaving 6 bases between them. CDR3 sequence (DNA): TGTGCCTGGAGACAGAAGAACACTGAAGCTTTCTTT. The encoded protein is CAWRQKNTEAFF.

The chain recombines TRBV19 with TRBJ2-1, with TRBD1 matching 7 bases. J gave up 4 bases and V 4 bases, and 7 bases lay outside the gene matches. Germline-derived CDR1 and CDR2 are LNHDA and SQIVND (reference sequence). This CDR3 spans 15 amino acids. In DNA form, the CDR3 reads TGTGCCAGTAGTAGACAGGGTGGGGTGTACAATGAGCAGTTCTTC. Translating gives CASSRQGGVYNEQFF. The full variable domain, in which reference TRBV19 and TRBJ2-1 provide the parts outside the CDR3, is DGGITQSPKYLFRKEGQNVTLSCEQNLNHDAMYWYRQDPGQGLRLIYYSQIVNDFQKGDIAEGYSVSREKKESFPLTVTSAQKNPTAFYLCASSRQGGVYNEQFFGPGTRLTVL.

This chain links TRBV18 with TRBJ2-7; D unresolved. The germline V and J ends were trimmed by 3 bases and 5 bases, with 8 bases remaining between them. Germline V gene lookup returns CDR1 KGHSH and CDR2 LQKENI. The CDR3 contains 12 residues. CDR3 coding DNA: TGTGCCAGCTCACCCAACATTGACGAGCAGTACTTC. Translated: CASSPNIDEQYF.

This clone was observed a handful of times. The J gene is TRBJ2-1, the V gene TRBV11-3; 7 positions match TRBD2. J was trimmed by 0 bases and V by 0 bases; bases with no gene match: 2. In germline, CDR1 is SGHNT, CDR2 YENEEA. The CDR3 covers 16 residues. As DNA, the CDR3 is TGTGCCAGCAGCTTAGACGGGGGGAGCTCCTACAATGAGCAGTTCTTC. It translates to CASSLDGGSSYNEQFF.

The rearrangement links TRBV2 to TRBJ1-1; D ambiguous. Germline assignment: CDR1 SNHLY and CDR2 FYNNEI. This CDR3 spans 12 amino acids. Trimming removed 6 bases from V and 0 bases from J, with 5 bases in between. For the CDR3, the DNA is TGTGCCAGCAGCCCAGTGAACACTGAAGCTTTCTTT. Protein sequence: CASSPVNTEAFF.